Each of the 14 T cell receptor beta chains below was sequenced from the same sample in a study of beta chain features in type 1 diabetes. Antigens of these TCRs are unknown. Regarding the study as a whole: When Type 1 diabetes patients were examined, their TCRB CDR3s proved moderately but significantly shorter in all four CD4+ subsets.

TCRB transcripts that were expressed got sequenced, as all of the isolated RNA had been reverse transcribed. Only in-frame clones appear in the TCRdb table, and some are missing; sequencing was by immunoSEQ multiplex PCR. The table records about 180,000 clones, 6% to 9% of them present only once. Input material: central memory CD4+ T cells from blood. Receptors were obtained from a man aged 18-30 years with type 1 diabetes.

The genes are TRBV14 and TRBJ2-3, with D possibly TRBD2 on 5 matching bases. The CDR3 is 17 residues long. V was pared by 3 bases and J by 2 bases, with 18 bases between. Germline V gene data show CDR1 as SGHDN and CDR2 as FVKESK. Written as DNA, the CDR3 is TGTGCCAGCAGCCACGGTTCGGCCGGGGTTATCACAGATACGCAGTATTTT. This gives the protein CASSHGSAGVITDTQYF.

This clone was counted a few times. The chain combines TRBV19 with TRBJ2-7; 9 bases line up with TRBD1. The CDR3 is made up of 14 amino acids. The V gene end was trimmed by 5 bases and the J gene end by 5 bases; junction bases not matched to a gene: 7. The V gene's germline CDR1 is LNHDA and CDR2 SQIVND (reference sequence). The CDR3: CASSRPGTGNEQYF. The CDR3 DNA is TGTGCCAGTAGTCGACCCGGGACAGGGAACGAGCAGTACTTC. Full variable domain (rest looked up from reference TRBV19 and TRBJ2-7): DGGITQSPKYLFRKEGQNVTLSCEQNLNHDAMYWYRQDPGQGLRLIYYSQIVNDFQKGDIAEGYSVSREKKESFPLTVTSAQKNPTAFYLCASSRPGTGNEQYFGPGTRLTVT.

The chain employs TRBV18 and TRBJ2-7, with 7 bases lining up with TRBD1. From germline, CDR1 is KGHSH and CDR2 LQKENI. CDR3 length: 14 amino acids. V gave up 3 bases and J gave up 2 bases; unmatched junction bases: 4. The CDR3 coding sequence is TGTGCCAGCTCACCGCGACAGGGACCCTACGAGCAGTACTTC. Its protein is CASSPRQGPYEQYF.

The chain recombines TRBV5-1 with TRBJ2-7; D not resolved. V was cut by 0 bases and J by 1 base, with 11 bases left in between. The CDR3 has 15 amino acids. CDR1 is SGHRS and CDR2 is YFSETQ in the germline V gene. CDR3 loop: CASSLGHASSYEQYF. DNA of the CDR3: TGCGCCAGCAGCTTGGGGCACGCAAGTTCCTACGAGCAGTACTTC.

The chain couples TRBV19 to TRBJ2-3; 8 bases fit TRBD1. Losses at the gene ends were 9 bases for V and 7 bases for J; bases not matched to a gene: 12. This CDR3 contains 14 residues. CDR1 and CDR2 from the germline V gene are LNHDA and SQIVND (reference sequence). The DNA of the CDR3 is TGTGCCAGCACCGGGACAGGCGTATCGCATACGCAGTATTTT. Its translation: CASTGTGVSHTQYF.

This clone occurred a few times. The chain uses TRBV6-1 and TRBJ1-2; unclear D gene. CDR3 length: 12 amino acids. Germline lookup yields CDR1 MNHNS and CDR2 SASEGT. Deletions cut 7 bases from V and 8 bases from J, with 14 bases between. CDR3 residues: CASTRGVEGYTF. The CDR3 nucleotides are TGTGCCAGCACCCGGGGAGTGGAGGGCTACACCTTC.

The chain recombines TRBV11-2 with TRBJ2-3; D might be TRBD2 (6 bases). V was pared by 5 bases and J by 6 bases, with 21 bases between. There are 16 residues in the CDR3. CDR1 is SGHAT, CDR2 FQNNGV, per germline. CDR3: CASSLARTSRSDTQYF. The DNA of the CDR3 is TGTGCCAGCAGCCTAGCGAGGACATCAAGATCGGATACGCAGTATTTT.

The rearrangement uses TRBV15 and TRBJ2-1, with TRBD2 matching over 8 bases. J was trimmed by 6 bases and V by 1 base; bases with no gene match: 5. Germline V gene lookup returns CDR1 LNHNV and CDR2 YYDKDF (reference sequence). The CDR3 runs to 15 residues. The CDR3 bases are TGTGCCACCAGCAGAGGTCGAGGACTAGCCAATGAGCAGTTCTTC. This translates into CATSRGRGLANEQFF.

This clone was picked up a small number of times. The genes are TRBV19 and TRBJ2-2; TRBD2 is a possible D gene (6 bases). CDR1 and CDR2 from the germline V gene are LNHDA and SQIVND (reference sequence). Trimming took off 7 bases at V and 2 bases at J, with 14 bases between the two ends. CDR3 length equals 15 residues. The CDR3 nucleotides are TGTGCCAGTACCACCTGGGACTTTAACACCGGGGAGCTGTTTTTT. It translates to CASTTWDFNTGELFF.

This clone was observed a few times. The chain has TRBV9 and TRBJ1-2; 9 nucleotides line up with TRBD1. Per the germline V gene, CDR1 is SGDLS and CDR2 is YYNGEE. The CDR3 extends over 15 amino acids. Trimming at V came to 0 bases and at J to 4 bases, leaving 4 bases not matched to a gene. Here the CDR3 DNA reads TGTGCCAGCAGCGTAGGAACAGGGGGCAGCTATGGCTACACCTTC. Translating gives CASSVGTGGSYGYTF.

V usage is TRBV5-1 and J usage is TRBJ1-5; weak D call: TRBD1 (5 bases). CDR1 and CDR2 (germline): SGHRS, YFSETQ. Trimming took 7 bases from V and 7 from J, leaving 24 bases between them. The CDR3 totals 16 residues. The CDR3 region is CASEKEGRAFGQPQHF. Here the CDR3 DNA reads TGCGCCAGCGAGAAAGAAGGCAGGGCGTTCGGACAGCCCCAGCATTTT.

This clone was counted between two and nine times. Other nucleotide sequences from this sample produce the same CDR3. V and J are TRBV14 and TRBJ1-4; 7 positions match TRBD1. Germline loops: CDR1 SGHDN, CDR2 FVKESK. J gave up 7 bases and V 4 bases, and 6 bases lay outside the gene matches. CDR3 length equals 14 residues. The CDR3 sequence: CASSPRTGGEKLFF. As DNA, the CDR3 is TGTGCCAGCAGCCCTCGGACAGGTGGTGAAAAACTGTTTTTT.

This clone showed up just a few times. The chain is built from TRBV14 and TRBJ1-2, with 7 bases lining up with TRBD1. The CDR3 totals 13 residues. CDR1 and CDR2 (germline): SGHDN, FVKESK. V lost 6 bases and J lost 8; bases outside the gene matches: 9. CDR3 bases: TGTGCCAGCAGTTACGGACAGGCGTGGGGCTACACCTTC. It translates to CASSYGQAWGYTF.

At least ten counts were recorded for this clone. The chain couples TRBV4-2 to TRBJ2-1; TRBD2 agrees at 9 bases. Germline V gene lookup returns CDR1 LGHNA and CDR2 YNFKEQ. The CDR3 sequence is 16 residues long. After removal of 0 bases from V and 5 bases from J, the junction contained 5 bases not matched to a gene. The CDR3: CASSQEGASGDNEQFF. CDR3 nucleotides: TGTGCCAGCAGCCAAGAAGGCGCTAGCGGGGACAATGAGCAGTTCTTC.